This paragraph covers one TCR beta chain sequence. This entry comes from a study of T-cell memory formation after mild COVID-19. The CDR3 sequence is 12 residues long. The germline V and J ends were trimmed by 6 bases and 4 bases, with 9 bases remaining between them. Germline CDR1 and CDR2: MNHEY and SVGAGI. TCRdb independently ran MiXCR on the 5' RACE reads; one entry per CDR3 protein. The data show about 400,000 distinct CDR3 sequences, about 17% seen once. The sample consisted of PBMCs or a T cell subset sorted from them (not recorded which). The sequence was obtained from a young man who had mild COVID-19 (a few samples of this study predate the infection). Cell type and time point are not known. The V and J genes are TRBV6-5 and TRBJ2-5, with D unclear. The CDR3 loop is CASRRARETQYF. The CDR3 coding sequence is TGTGCCAGCAGAAGGGCCCGAGAGACCCAGTACTTC.